This entry concerns a single TCR beta chain. The antigen is not known. Losses at the gene ends were 1 base for V and 2 bases for J; bases not matched to a gene: 5. CDR1 and CDR2 (germline): SEHNR, FQNEAQ (reference sequence). This CDR3 is built from 16 residues. This PCR relied on a set of 60 Vbeta primers and 13 Jbeta primers. Generated by immunoSEQ multiplex PCR, the TCRdb table keeps only in-frame clones and is missing some. The sample lists more than 130,000 clones; around 85% were seen once. This entry is derived from a study of cytomegalovirus exposure and HLA in healthy donors. At the level of the study: HLA-typed donors were the source of approximately 85 million unique TCRs, which an early data release held. Out of 398 genotyped donors, about 84% belonged to the Caucasian-associated ancestry cluster.

Study-wide points: Later, an analysis showed that TCR beta chains associated with HLA were more clonally expanded than others that were equally common. Presence/absence analyses supposed approximately even sequencing depth among donors.

This clonotype was sampled from a man aged 35-49 years in good health and CMV-seropositive. What was sequenced was PBMCs. The chain uses TRBV7-9 and TRBJ2-7, with 10 positions matching TRBD1. CDR3 loop: CASSLGGDRGTYEQYF. CDR3 DNA sequence: TGTGCCAGCAGCTTAGGAGGGGACAGGGGTACCTACGAGCAGTACTTC.